This TCR beta chain was identified in a study of T cell repertoires in cytomegalovirus infection. Study in general: CMV epitopes that were recently identified and HLA-C-restricted were used alongside well-studied HLA-B-restricted ones. CMV infection plus the matching HLA type was flagged by public TCR beta signatures. The study's findings and limits: In two of eight donors, the top clonotype was HLA-C-restricted CMV-specific. Carriers of CMV plus the relevant HLA were identified by cumulative public TCR beta family frequency.

Trimming removed 0 bases from V and 2 bases from J, with 8 bases in between. Germline CDR1 reads MNHEY; CDR2 reads SVGEGT. The CDR3 spans 15 residues. As to this clonotype: Its antigen is as yet unknown.

TCRdb analysed the reads with MiXCR anew, one entry per CDR3 protein. The sample lists roughly 920,000 distinct CDR3 sequences; approximately 32% were seen once. The sequences come from cultured CD8+ T cells from PBMCs, collected from culture after CMV antigen stimulation. This clonotype originated in a human donor in good health (CMV status not recorded). Some clones in this sample may be carry-over from other donors' samples. The rearrangement links TRBV6-2 or TRBV6-3 to TRBJ1-5; no reliable D call. CDR3 coding DNA: TGTGCCAGCAGTTACTCCAAGGGAGGCAATCAGCCCCAGCATTTT. It codes for CASSYSKGGNQPQHF.